Below are 21 T cell receptor beta chains sequenced from a single sample in a study of immune heterogeneity within non-small cell lung tumors. Template material comprised bulk tumor genomic DNA at roughly 600 ng per sample. Spaced far apart, several biopsies were taken from each primary tumor during surgery. It was patients with untreated, newly diagnosed non-small cell lung cancer who underwent curative surgery. In a multiplex PCR, 32 V and 13 J primers amplified TCR beta CDR3. TCRdb used MiXCR to reprocess the multiplex PCR reads, holding one entry per CDR3 protein. The sample records more than 10,000 distinct CDR3 sequences, 27% being singletons. The sample was lung tumor tissue. Receptor source: a man between 50 and 59 years old with non-small cell lung cancer.

This clonotype was observed a few times. The chain combines TRBV6-1 with TRBJ2-5; maybe TRBD1 (5 bases). The CDR3 is made up of 13 amino acids. Germline V gene lookup returns CDR1 MNHNS and CDR2 SASEGT. Trimming left V 7 bases short and J 4 bases short, with 13 bases between. The CDR3 DNA sequence: TGTGCCAGCACCAAACAGGAAGCAGAGACCCAGTACTTC. Its translation: CASTKQEAETQYF.

Within the sample, this clonotype is medium-sized. This sequence joins TRBV10-1 and TRBJ1-1; no firm D call. V shed 0 bases and J shed 9 bases, with 14 bases lying between them. Germline V gene lookup returns CDR1 WNHNN and CDR2 SYGVQD (reference sequence). CDR3 size: 14 residues. CDR3 nucleotide sequence: TGCGCCAGCAGTGAGTCCCCCCCAAAAGACAAAGCTTTCTTT. It specifies CASSESPPKDKAFF.

About this clonotype: This may be a read error, as it is one base from a much larger clone. The V gene is TRBV28, the J gene TRBJ2-1; D is possibly TRBD1 (5 bases). Germline V CDR1 and CDR2: MDHEN, SYDVKM. This CDR3 contains 14 residues. This CDR3 reads CANSRTNRLHEQFF. CDR3 sequence (DNA): TGTGCCAACAGTCGCACGAACAGGTTACATGAGCAGTTCTTC. The full variable domain, completed using reference TRBV28 and TRBJ2-1, is DVKVTQSSRYLVKRTGEKVFLECVQDMDHENMFWYRQDPGLGLRLIYFSYDVKMKEKGDIPEGYSVSREKKERFSLILESASTNQTSMYLCANSRTNRLHEQFFGPGTRLTVL.

There are many counts of this clonotype. The J gene is TRBJ2-7, the V gene TRBV20-1, with 7 bases identical to TRBD1. The V segment lost 6 bases and the J segment 0 bases; nucleotides outside the gene matches: 5. Per germline, CDR1 DFQATT and CDR2 SNEGSKA (reference sequence). The CDR3 extends over 13 amino acids. For the CDR3, the DNA is TGCAGTGCCGATACAGGGGTCTCCTACGAGCAGTACTTC. This codes for CSADTGVSYEQYF.

As to this clonotype: A much larger clone lies a single base off, so this may be a read error. In nucleotides, the CDR3 is TGTGCCAGCAGTTATGGACAGGTCAGCAATCAGCCCCATCATTTT. Protein sequence: CASSYGQVSNQPHHF. This chain joins TRBV28 and TRBJ1-5; TRBD1 matches at 7 bases. The CDR3 totals 15 residues. Germline CDR1 and CDR2: MDHEN and SYDVKM.

This clonotype was recorded a few times. In DNA, the CDR3 is TGTGCCAGCAGCGTTATAGCGGGGGAGCACAATGAGCAGTTCTTC. Its translation: CASSVIAGEHNEQFF. The V gene is TRBV9, the J gene TRBJ2-1; TRBD2 matches 9 bases. The J segment lost 5 bases and the V segment lost 2 bases, leaving 5 bases of the junction unmatched. CDR3 length equals 15 residues. Per germline, CDR1 SGDLS and CDR2 YYNGEE.

By proportion, this clonotype is medium-sized. The CDR3 coding sequence is TGTGCCAGCAGGGCTAGCGGGGGGTCCAAAAAGTCAGATACGCAGTATTTT. Protein sequence: CASRASGGSKKSDTQYF. This rearrangement joins TRBV6-1 to TRBJ2-3; the match to TRBD2 covers 11 bases. V lost 6 bases, J lost 4 bases, and 12 bases stayed unmatched. The CDR3 totals 17 residues. CDR1 MNHNS and CDR2 SASEGT come from the germline V gene.

The J gene is TRBJ2-7, the V gene TRBV6-1, with 12 bases aligning to TRBD2. The CDR3 spans 17 residues. Germline CDR1 MNHNS, CDR2 SASEGT. The J segment lost 5 bases and the V segment lost 7 bases, leaving 15 bases of the junction unmatched. In DNA form, the CDR3 reads TGTGCCAGCACTCCCGCCGAGACTAGCGGGAGATCCCACGAGCAGTACTTC. It specifies CASTPAETSGRSHEQYF.

This clonotype was counted many times. The CDR3 spells CASSEARGGRATTGELFF. In DNA form, the CDR3 reads TGTGCCAGCAGTGAAGCGCGGGGCGGGAGGGCCACCACCGGGGAGCTGTTTTTT. The V and J genes are TRBV6-1 and TRBJ2-2; 9 nucleotides agree with TRBD2. Germline V lookup: CDR1 MNHNS, CDR2 SASEGT. This CDR3 region has 18 residues. V gave up 0 bases and J gave up 4 bases; unmatched junction bases: 9.

This clonotype has more than one count but fewer than ten. The chain joins TRBV20-1 to TRBJ2-3; TRBD2 aligns across 11 bases. The CDR3 is 16 residues long. The trim removed 6 bases at V and 6 bases at J, leaving 14 bases unmatched. Looked up from germline, CDR1 is DFQATT and CDR2 is SNEGSKA (reference sequence). CDR3 bases: TGCAGTGCACCGGGACTAGCGGATGGGCATGCCGATACGCAGTATTTT. Translated, it gives CSAPGLADGHADTQYF.

This clonotype was found many times. J is TRBJ2-3 and V is TRBV11-3; D not certain. V dropped 5 bases and J dropped 0 bases, with 12 bases sitting between them. Per the germline V gene, CDR1 is SGHNT and CDR2 is YENEEA. The CDR3 extends over 15 amino acids. The CDR3 DNA sequence: TGTGCCAGCAGCACATCGGGTATTAGCACAGATACGCAGTATTTT. This translates into CASSTSGISTDTQYF.

The rearrangement links TRBV5-1 to TRBJ1-2; TRBD1 is a possible D gene (6 bases). The V end was cut by 3 bases, the J end by 8 bases, with 11 bases between. The CDR3 loop spans 12 amino acids. CDR1 is SGHRS, CDR2 YFSETQ, per germline. Here the CDR3 DNA reads TGCGCCAGCAGCTCATACAGGGAAGGCTACACCTTC. Translation: CASSSYREGYTF.

The chain couples TRBV18 to TRBJ2-3; D possibly corresponds to TRBD1 (6 bases). Trimming stripped 8 bases from V and 4 bases from J, with 16 bases between. Germline CDR1 reads KGHSH; CDR2 reads LQKENI. The CDR3 runs to 14 residues. The CDR3: CASTTTRGADTQYF. CDR3 nucleotide sequence: TGTGCCAGCACAACCACCAGGGGAGCAGATACGCAGTATTTT.

This clonotype came up many times. The chain employs TRBV7-3 and TRBJ2-1, with TRBD2 as a possible D gene (7 bases). V was pared by 1 base and J by 10 bases, with 17 bases between. Germline V gene data show CDR1 as SGHTA and CDR2 as FQGTGA. The CDR3 is made up of 15 amino acids. The CDR3 reads CASSLIEGGVGEQFF. Here the CDR3 DNA reads TGTGCCAGCAGCTTAATAGAGGGGGGGGTAGGCGAGCAGTTCTTC.

This clonotype was seen ten or more times. The chain combines TRBV7-9 with TRBJ2-7, with 9 bases fitting TRBD1. V lost 3 bases and J lost 0; bases outside the gene matches: 9. The CDR3 contains 17 residues. Germline V CDR1 and CDR2: SEHNR, FQNEAQ (reference sequence). The CDR3 coding sequence is TGTGCCAGCAGCTTCTTACCCGGACAGGGGCCCTCCTACGAGCAGTACTTC. As protein: CASSFLPGQGPSYEQYF.

Worth noting for this clonotype: It is likely a read error, because the conserved phenylalanine at the end of the CDR3 is missing. This chain joins TRBV10-3 and TRBJ1-4; D is perhaps TRBD1 (5 bases). Germline V CDR1 and CDR2: ENHRY, SYGVKD. This CDR3 comprises 15 residues. As DNA, the CDR3 is TGTGCAATCAGTGAGTCGTTGACAGCTAATGAAAAACTGTTTTAT. Amino acid sequence: CAISESLTANEKLFY.

This clonotype is medium-sized. V usage is TRBV27 and J usage is TRBJ2-3; no definite D call. The V end lost 5 bases, the J end lost 4 bases, and 7 bases lay between the germline ends. The germline V gene has CDR1 MNHEY and CDR2 SMNVEV (reference sequence). This CDR3 contains 12 residues. Here the CDR3 DNA reads TGTGCCAGCAGTGCGAGGTCAGATACGCAGTATTTT. This gives the protein CASSARSDTQYF.

In the case of this clonotype: A much larger clone is a single base away; this may be a read error. The chain employs TRBV7-8 and TRBJ1-3; D is ambiguous. Germline V lookup: CDR1 SGHVS, CDR2 FQNEAQ. Trimming removed 3 bases at V and 3 bases at J, with 6 bases between. This CDR3 region has 13 residues. CDR3 in amino acids: CASSLSCGNTIYF. CDR3 coding DNA: TGTGCCAGCAGCTTGAGCTGTGGAAACACCATATATTTT.

This clonotype was seen a few times. The chain joins TRBV5-1 to TRBJ2-7; D is possibly TRBD1 (6 bases). CDR1 is SGHRS, CDR2 YFSETQ, per germline. The CDR3 runs 14 residues. The V gene lost 6 bases and the J gene lost 2 bases, with 15 bases spanning the gap. CDR3 bases: TGCGCCAGCAATCGGGACATAGGAACCTACGAGCAGTACTTC. It is translated as CASNRDIGTYEQYF.

This clonotype is medium-sized. The chain employs TRBV6-5 and TRBJ1-5; D uncertain. V was pared by 0 bases and J by 1 base, with 4 bases between. Germline CDR1 and CDR2: MNHEY and SVGAGI. The length of the CDR3 is 14 residues. The CDR3 here is CASSYSASNQPQHF. The CDR3 coding sequence is TGTGCCAGCAGTTACTCGGCCAGCAATCAGCCCCAGCATTTT.

The table lists this clonotype with many counts. V usage is TRBV6-1 and J usage is TRBJ1-6; 8 positions match TRBD1. Trimming cost V 5 bases and J 7 bases; bases outside gene matches: 7. In germline, CDR1 is MNHNS, CDR2 SASEGT. The CDR3 covers 15 residues. CDR3 sequence reads: CASSPWDRWNSPLHF. The CDR3 coding sequence is TGTGCCAGCAGTCCCTGGGACAGGTGGAATTCACCCCTCCACTTT.